The T cell receptor beta chain described here comes from a study of PD-L1 blockade in urothelial cancer. Study background: Previous chemotherapy exposure amounted to 0 to 3 regimens for patients. Blood was subjected to analysis at 3 weeks (second dose) and 6 weeks following treatment start.

The sample's time point: pretreatment peripheral blood. Looked up from germline, CDR1 is MDHEN and CDR2 is SYDVKM. With 7 bases clipped from V and 9 bases from J, the junction kept 8 bases outside the gene matches. This CDR3 has 13 amino acids. Profiled with immunoSEQ multiplex PCR; TCRdb holds only in-frame clones, not every one. The table lists 45,000 to 50,000 clones, about 81% of them singletons. V gene TRBV28 combines with J gene TRBJ1-4, with TRBD1 matching 7 bases. Source: PBMCs, taken around atezolizumab (anti-PD-L1) treatment. The TCR sequence derives from a man between 45 and 60 years old with urothelial cancer. This CDR3 reads CASNLKTGKKLFF. DNA of the CDR3: TGTGCCAGCAATTTGAAGACAGGGAAAAAACTGTTTTTT.